This T cell receptor beta chain was documented in a study of OX40 agonist ivuxolimab in advanced cancers. The wider study: Patients were given ivuxolimab, an antibody that agonizes OX40 (CD134). Dose-escalation patients' cancers were hepatocellular carcinoma, melanoma, renal cell or head and neck cancer.

This CDR3 has 16 amino acids. V gave up 6 bases and J gave up 0 bases, with 14 bases separating them. Germline assignment: CDR1 MNHEY and CDR2 SMNVEV (reference sequence). The study's findings and limits: Averaging showed that CD8+ T cells had more expanded clones than CD4+ did.

The sampling schedule covered blood at baseline, cycle 4 day 1, and cycle 7 day 1. Generated by immunoSEQ multiplex PCR, the TCRdb table keeps only in-frame clones and is missing some. The sample shows about 22,000 clones, 75% to 90% of them seen only once. On this clone: The antigen is undetermined.

The chain couples TRBV27 to TRBJ2-2; D is undetermined. The receptor comes from an adult with an advanced solid tumor such as melanoma, head and neck, liver or kidney cancer. Specimen: CD4+ or CD8+ T cells sorted from blood, collected in a trial of the OX40 agonist ivuxolimab. The CDR3 nucleotides are TGTGCCAGCAGCCCCTCTGTGGACGCGAACACCGGGGAGCTGTTTTTT. Translated: CASSPSVDANTGELFF.